One and the same sample provided the 3 T cell receptor beta chains below, sequenced in a study of shared clonotypes between healthy human individuals. The assay was immunoSEQ multiplex PCR, and TCRdb's table has in-frame clones only and misses some. Seen here are a few hundred thousand clones, around 86% observed once, and the top ten hold 15% to 20%. The sequenced material came from memory CD8+ T cells sorted from blood. Subset given: CD45RO+ cells pooled with CCR7-negative TemRA cells. The receptor set was obtained from a man between 18 and 35 years old in good health.

This CDR3 is CASSRTRVAGNRYEQYF. The CDR3 bases are TGCGCCAGCAGCCGAACAAGAGTGGCAGGGAATAGGTACGAGCAGTACTTC. This sequence joins TRBV4-1 and TRBJ2-7; perhaps TRBD1 as D (5 bases). The germline V and J ends were trimmed by 4 bases and 4 bases, with 23 bases remaining between them. The CDR3 covers 17 residues. Germline V gene data show CDR1 as MGHRA and CDR2 as YSYEKL.

This chain connects TRBV9 to TRBJ1-1; a weak D match, TRBD1 (6 bases). Germline CDR1 reads SGDLS; CDR2 reads YYNGEE. With 4 bases removed from V and 8 bases from J, the gap between germline ends came to 15 bases. This CDR3 has 13 amino acids. This chain's CDR3 is CASSPGQSLEAFF. DNA for the CDR3: TGTGCCAGCAGCCCCGGACAGAGTCTGGAAGCTTTCTTT.

V and J are TRBV7-9 and TRBJ1-5; D remains unclear. V lost 4 bases to trimming and J lost 5 bases, with 18 bases between them. The CDR3 is 16 residues long. Germline V CDR1 and CDR2: SEHNR, FQNEAQ (reference sequence). The CDR3 DNA reads as TGTGCCAGCAGCTCGCTGGCAGGCCTGCCTCATCAGCCCCAGCATTTT. Its protein product is CASSSLAGLPHQPQHF. Filled out from reference TRBV7-9 and TRBJ1-5, the complete variable domain reads DTGVSQNPRHKITKRGQNVTFRCDPISEHNRLYWYRQTLGQGPEFLTYFQNEAQLEKSRLLSDRFSAERPKGSFSTLEIQRTEQGDSAMYLCASSSLAGLPHQPQHFGDGTRLSIL.